These 24 T cell receptor beta chains came from one sample sequenced in a study of blood T cell repertoires in COVID-19. The protocol was immunoSEQ multiplex PCR, while the TCRdb copy is restricted to in-frame clones and leaves out a portion. The sample shows 55,000 or so clones, around 85% of them seen only once. The source material was peripheral blood. The receptors shown here come from a human donor in a cohort sampled during active COVID-19.

The genes are TRBV30 and TRBJ2-5; 10 bases map to TRBD2. The V segment lost 5 bases and the J segment 2 bases; nucleotides outside the gene matches: 8. CDR3 length: 15 residues. The germline CDR1 and CDR2 sequences are GTSNPN and SVGIG (reference sequence). The CDR3 DNA sequence: TGTGCCTGGGAAGGACTAGCGGATCGACAAGAGACCCAGTACTTC. Its protein is CAWEGLADRQETQYF.

The chain joins TRBV14 to TRBJ2-3; D is possibly TRBD2 (5 bases). Germline CDR1 is SGHDN and CDR2 is FVKESK. V dropped 5 bases and J dropped 1 base, with 13 bases sitting between them. The CDR3 spans 15 residues. The DNA for the CDR3 is TGTGCCAGCAGCTTCCGACTAACGGGCACAGATACGCAGTATTTT. Translation: CASSFRLTGTDTQYF.

This clone has ten or more counts. V is TRBV7-9 and J is TRBJ2-5; D is possibly TRBD1 (5 bases). This CDR3 has 14 amino acids. The V end lost 5 bases, the J end lost 0 bases, and 10 bases lay between the germline ends. Germline CDR1 is SEHNR and CDR2 is FQNEAQ (reference sequence). Here the CDR3 DNA reads TGTGCCAGCAGCCCCAGACAGAACCAAGAGACCCAGTACTTC. Translating it yields CASSPRQNQETQYF. Combining the CDR3 with reference TRBV7-9 and TRBJ2-5 gives the whole variable domain DTGVSQNPRHKITKRGQNVTFRCDPISEHNRLYWYRQTLGQGPEFLTYFQNEAQLEKSRLLSDRFSAERPKGSFSTLEIQRTEQGDSAMYLCASSPRQNQETQYFGPGTRLLVL.

V is TRBV5-1 and J is TRBJ2-7; possibly TRBD1 for D (5 bases). CDR1 is SGHRS, CDR2 YFSETQ, per germline. This CDR3 is 13 amino acids long. The V end lost 2 bases, the J end lost 3 bases, and 9 bases lay between the germline ends. This CDR3 reads CASSFYQGYEQYF. In DNA form, the CDR3 reads TGCGCCAGCAGCTTTTACCAGGGCTACGAGCAGTACTTC.

The chain uses TRBV9 and TRBJ2-1; 9 nucleotides line up with TRBD2. The ends lost 4 bases at V and 7 bases at J; junction bases unmatched: 12. CDR1 and CDR2 from the germline V gene are SGDLS and YYNGEE. The CDR3 spans 16 residues. Written as DNA, the CDR3 is TGTGCCAGCAGCCCCTTCGGTAGCGGGAGCGGGAATGAGCAGTTCTTC. Translation: CASSPFGSGSGNEQFF.

This clone has a handful of counts. The CDR3 DNA sequence: TGTGCCTGGACGAGGAAAGGCCGATACGAGCAGTACTTC. Protein sequence: CAWTRKGRYEQYF. The J gene is TRBJ2-7, the V gene TRBV30; D is uncertain. The CDR3 is made up of 13 amino acids. The V gene's germline CDR1 is GTSNPN and CDR2 SVGIG (reference sequence). Deletions cut 4 bases from V and 4 bases from J, with 14 bases between.

V usage is TRBV27 and J usage is TRBJ2-7, with a tentative D call TRBD2 (5 bases). V lost 3 bases and J 2 bases, leaving 11 bases between the germline ends. CDR3 length: 14 amino acids. Germline values: CDR1 MNHEY, CDR2 SMNVEV (reference sequence). The CDR3 loop is CASSFSSRAYEQYF. The CDR3, as DNA: TGTGCCAGCAGTTTCTCTAGCCGGGCCTACGAGCAGTACTTC.

V usage is TRBV18 and J usage is TRBJ2-7; 8 nucleotides align to TRBD1. The trim removed 6 bases at V and 7 bases at J, leaving 8 bases unmatched. Germline CDR1 and CDR2: KGHSH and LQKENI. The CDR3 extends over 13 amino acids. This CDR3 is CASSFQGATEQYF. For the CDR3, the DNA is TGTGCCAGCTCCTTTCAGGGGGCAACAGAGCAGTACTTC. Full variable domain (missing parts from reference TRBV18 and TRBJ2-7): NAGVMQNPRHLVRRRGQEARLRCSPMKGHSHVYWYRQLPEEGLKFMVYLQKENIIDESGMPKERFSAEFPKEGPSILRIQQVVRGDSAAYFCASSFQGATEQYFGPGTRLTVT.

The chain recombines TRBV27 with TRBJ2-7, with a weak D call TRBD2 (6 bases). The germline CDR1 and CDR2 sequences are MNHEY and SMNVEV (reference sequence). V lost 1 base and J 2 bases, leaving 12 bases between the germline ends. This CDR3 comprises 15 residues. CDR3 loop: CASSLYGGATYEQYF. The CDR3 DNA reads as TGTGCCAGCAGTTTATACGGGGGTGCGACCTACGAGCAGTACTTC.

The chain is built from TRBV9 and TRBJ2-7; D gene uncertain. V lost 0 bases, J lost 6 bases, and 13 bases lay in between. Germline V gene sequence: CDR1 SGDLS, CDR2 YYNGEE. The CDR3 runs to 14 residues. This CDR3 is CASSVVGGFGEQYF. The CDR3, as DNA: TGTGCCAGCAGCGTAGTTGGCGGTTTCGGCGAGCAGTACTTC.

The table lists this clone with a count of one. The chain recombines TRBV30 with TRBJ1-3; the D is unclear. Germline values: CDR1 GTSNPN, CDR2 SVGIG (reference sequence). The CDR3 consists of 13 residues. V lost 4 bases and J 0 bases, leaving 7 bases between the germline ends. Written as DNA, the CDR3 is TGTGCCTGGAACCTACTCTCTGGAAACACCATATATTTT. The encoded protein is CAWNLLSGNTIYF.

The rearrangement links TRBV11-1 to TRBJ1-1, with a possible D match to TRBD1 (5 bases). Between the trimmed V and J ends, which lost 5 bases and 2 bases, there was a span of 15 bases. CDR1 is SGHAT and CDR2 is FQDESV in the germline V gene (reference sequence). The CDR3 runs 15 residues. The CDR3 coding sequence is TGTGCCAGCAGCGCTTTAGACAGTCTAAACACTGAAGCTTTCTTT. Protein product: CASSALDSLNTEAFF. The full variable domain, its missing parts supplied by reference TRBV11-1 and TRBJ1-1, is EAEVAQSPRYKITEKSQAVAFWCDPISGHATLYWYRQILGQGPELLVQFQDESVVDDSQLPKDRFSAERLKGVDSTLKIQPAELGDSAMYLCASSALDSLNTEAFFGQGTRLTVV.

The chain uses TRBV28 and TRBJ1-2, with TRBD1 identical over 10 bases. The CDR3 totals 15 residues. Germline loops: CDR1 MDHEN, CDR2 SYDVKM. Losses at the gene ends were 1 base for V and 9 bases for J; bases not matched to a gene: 8. The CDR3 coding sequence is TGTGCCAGCAGTTTATCGAAGGGACAGGGGCGTAGCTACACCTTC. This encodes CASSLSKGQGRSYTF.

Here the CDR3 DNA reads TGTGCCAGCAGTGTGAGCTCGAGCTCCTACAATGAGCAGTTCTTC. Translation: CASSVSSSSYNEQFF. The rearrangement links TRBV7-2 to TRBJ2-1; D gene uncertain. The CDR3 is 15 amino acids. Germline-derived CDR1 and CDR2 are SGHTA and FQGNSA. Trimming removed 6 bases at V and 0 bases at J, with 12 bases between.

V and J are TRBV18 and TRBJ2-1, with D possibly being TRBD2 (5 bases). The CDR3 contains 15 residues. Germline-derived CDR1 and CDR2 are KGHSH and LQKENI. The germline V and J ends were trimmed by 1 base and 5 bases, with 12 bases remaining between them. The CDR3 protein is CASSPRTGSNNEQFF. The CDR3 DNA is TGTGCCAGCTCACCACGGACGGGGTCCAACAATGAGCAGTTCTTC.

This chain links TRBV9 with TRBJ2-1, with D possibly being TRBD1 (5 bases). V lost 0 bases and J lost 1, with 8 bases in between. CDR1 is SGDLS, CDR2 YYNGEE, per germline. The CDR3 is made up of 15 amino acids. CDR3 sequence: CASSVGRGSYNEQFF. The CDR3 DNA follows: TGTGCCAGCAGCGTAGGTAGGGGATCCTACAATGAGCAGTTCTTC.

The genes are TRBV6-2 or TRBV6-3 and TRBJ2-7; TRBD1 might be the D (5 bases). The ends were cut back, 0 bases at V and 3 bases at J, with 18 bases in the middle. The CDR3 extends over 17 amino acids. Germline assignment: CDR1 MNHEY and CDR2 SVGEGT. CDR3 in amino acids: CASSYSQGSRDLYEQYF. The CDR3 DNA reads TGTGCCAGCAGTTACTCCCAGGGATCCAGGGATCTCTACGAGCAGTACTTC.

The chain uses TRBV2 and TRBJ1-1; D uncertain. The CDR3 extends over 13 amino acids. Germline CDR1 and CDR2: SNHLY and FYNNEI. Trimming took off 3 bases at V and 1 base at J, with 6 bases between the two ends. The CDR3: CASSEGRNTEAFF. CDR3 sequence (DNA): TGTGCCAGCAGTGAGGGCAGGAACACTGAAGCTTTCTTT.

The CDR3 loop is CASSDRGGFQDTQYF. The CDR3 region has the DNA TGTGCCTCCTCAGACAGGGGCGGATTTCAAGATACGCAGTATTTT. The gene calls are TRBV19 and TRBJ2-3; TRBD1 matches 8 bases. CDR3 length: 15 amino acids. Germline CDR1 is LNHDA and CDR2 is SQIVND (reference sequence). V shed 11 bases, J shed 5 bases, and the junction held 15 bases outside the gene matches.

The chain combines TRBV5-4 with TRBJ2-1; weak D call: TRBD2 (6 bases). Trimming left V 0 bases short and J 10 bases short, with 26 bases between. CDR1 SGHNT and CDR2 YYREEE come from the germline V gene (reference sequence). The CDR3 has 18 residues. CDR3 region: CASSLDWRFGRIFREQFF. CDR3 sequence (DNA): TGTGCCAGCAGCTTGGATTGGAGGTTCGGGAGAATTTTTCGGGAGCAGTTCTTC.

This sequence joins TRBV6-1 and TRBJ1-5; TRBD1 is a possible D gene (5 bases). Deletions cut 1 base from V and 6 bases from J, with 10 bases between. The germline V gene has CDR1 MNHNS and CDR2 SASEGT. CDR3 length: 14 amino acids. The CDR3 region has the DNA TGTGCCAGCAGTGAAGGGGGGGGGAGTCAGCCCCAGCATTTT. Translation gives CASSEGGGSQPQHF.

This sequence joins TRBV11-2 and TRBJ1-1, with TRBD1 as a possible D gene (5 bases). CDR1 SGHAT and CDR2 FQNNGV come from the germline V gene. The CDR3 is 13 residues long. The V and J ends lost 1 base and 3 bases respectively, with 6 bases between them. CDR3 loop: CASSLATDTEAFF. The CDR3 DNA sequence: TGTGCCAGCAGCTTAGCGACAGACACTGAAGCTTTCTTT.

The chain is built from TRBV5-1 and TRBJ2-7; 7 bases match TRBD1. Germline trimming cut 0 bases from V and 1 base from J; bases unmatched to any gene: 1. CDR1 is SGHRS and CDR2 is YFSETQ in the germline V gene. This CDR3 has 14 residues. CDR3 loop: CASSLDRGSYEQYF. The DNA of the CDR3 is TGCGCCAGCAGCTTGGACAGGGGTTCCTACGAGCAGTACTTC.

J is TRBJ2-1 and V is TRBV6-5; tentatively, D is TRBD2 (6 bases). CDR1 is MNHEY, CDR2 SVGAGI, per germline. This CDR3 is built from 15 residues. The V end lost 5 bases, the J end lost 1 base, and 12 bases lay between the germline ends. The CDR3 DNA reads TGTGCCAGCAGTCCTAGCGTAGGGTCCTACAATGAGCAGTTCTTC. This sequence encodes CASSPSVGSYNEQFF.